The TCR beta chain described here comes from a study of cytomegalovirus exposure and HLA in healthy donors. The overall study: Counted in an early data release were about 80 million unique TCRs from HLA-typed donors.

The primer mix had 60 Vbeta and 13 Jbeta primers. The assay was immunoSEQ multiplex PCR, and TCRdb's table has in-frame clones only and misses some. The sample consists of 200,000 to 250,000 clones, 60% to 85% of them appearing once. Germline V gene data show CDR1 as MNHNS and CDR2 as SASEGT. Trimming cost V 4 bases and J 6 bases, with 14 bases left between them. The CDR3 runs 14 residues. This TCR was recovered from a man aged 35-49 years in good health and CMV-seronegative. The rearrangement joins TRBV6-1 to TRBJ2-3; D may be TRBD2 (6 bases). The sample consisted of PBMCs. CDR3 nucleotide sequence: TGTGCCAGCAGTGGTCTCCCGGGAGCTGATACGCAGTATTTT. Protein product: CASSGLPGADTQYF.